The 2 T cell receptor beta chains listed next were all sequenced from one sample in a study of blood T cell repertoires in COVID-19. Sequencing used immunoSEQ multiplex PCR; TCRdb keeps in-frame clones, though not all of them. There are 53,000 or so clones in the sample; more than 85% occur only once, and 3.1% lies in the top ten. The sequenced material came from peripheral blood. Receptors originate from a human donor in a cohort sampled during active COVID-19.

This rearrangement joins TRBV11-2 to TRBJ1-3; D might be TRBD1 (5 bases). The CDR3 is made up of 16 amino acids. Germline V gives CDR1 SGHAT, CDR2 FQNNGV. Trimming cost V 1 base and J 8 bases, with 18 bases left between them. The DNA for the CDR3 is TGTGCCAGCAGCTTAGGAGTCGGGGGGAGGCGTGACACCATATATTTT. Protein: CASSLGVGGRRDTIYF.

The chain carries TRBV30 and TRBJ2-7; TRBD2 matches 11 bases. Germline V lookup: CDR1 GTSNPN, CDR2 SVGIG (reference sequence). CDR3 size: 16 residues. The trim removed 0 bases at V and 6 bases at J, leaving 10 bases unmatched. This CDR3 is CAWSVSLAGGMGEQYF. In DNA, the CDR3 is TGTGCCTGGAGTGTAAGTCTAGCGGGAGGAATGGGCGAGCAGTACTTC.